This T cell receptor beta chain was observed in a study of cytomegalovirus exposure and HLA in healthy donors. Study-wide context: Unique TCRs from HLA-typed donors, 80 million to 100 million of them, were held in an early data release. Of the donors genotyped, 300 to 500 in all, about 80% fell in the Caucasian-associated ancestry cluster.

A multiplex PCR was run with 60 Vbeta primers and 13 Jbeta primers. Sequencing used immunoSEQ multiplex PCR; TCRdb keeps in-frame clones, though not all of them. This sample has more than 90,000 clones; around 78% occur once, and the top ten carry approximately 0.6%. This CDR3 is built from 13 residues. CDR1 and CDR2 from the germline V gene are SNHLY and FYNNEI. V was clipped by 5 bases and J by 2 bases, with 10 bases between them. This receptor was obtained from a man aged 25-45 years in good health and CMV-seronegative. The sample was PBMCs. The rearrangement joins TRBV2 to TRBJ2-7, with a weak D call TRBD2 (5 bases). The CDR3 loop reads CASSRGNTYEQYF. CDR3 sequence (DNA): TGTGCCAGCAGTAGAGGGAATACCTACGAGCAGTACTTC.